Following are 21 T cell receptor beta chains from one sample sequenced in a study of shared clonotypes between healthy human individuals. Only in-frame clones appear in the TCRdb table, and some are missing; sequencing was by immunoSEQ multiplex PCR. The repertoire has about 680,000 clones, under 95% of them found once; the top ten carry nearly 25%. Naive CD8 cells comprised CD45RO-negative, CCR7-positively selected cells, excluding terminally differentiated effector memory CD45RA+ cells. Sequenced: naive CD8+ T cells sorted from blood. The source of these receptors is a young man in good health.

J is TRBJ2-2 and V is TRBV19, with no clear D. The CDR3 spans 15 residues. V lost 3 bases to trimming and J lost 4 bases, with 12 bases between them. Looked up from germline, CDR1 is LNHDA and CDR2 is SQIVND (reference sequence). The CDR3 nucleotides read TGTGCCAGTAGTATCGGGTCTAGTCGCACCGGGGAGCTGTTTTTT. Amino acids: CASSIGSSRTGELFF.

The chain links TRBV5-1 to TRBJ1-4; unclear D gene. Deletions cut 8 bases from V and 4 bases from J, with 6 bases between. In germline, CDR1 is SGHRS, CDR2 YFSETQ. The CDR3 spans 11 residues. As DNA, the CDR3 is TGCGCCAGTTTTAATAATGAAAAACTGTTTTTT. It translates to CASFNNEKLFF.

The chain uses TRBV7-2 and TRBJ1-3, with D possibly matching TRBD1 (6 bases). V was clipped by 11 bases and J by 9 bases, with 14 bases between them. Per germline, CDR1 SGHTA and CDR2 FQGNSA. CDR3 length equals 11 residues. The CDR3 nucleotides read TGTGCCTGGGCAGGGGTTGGCACCATATATTTT. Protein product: CAWAGVGTIYF.

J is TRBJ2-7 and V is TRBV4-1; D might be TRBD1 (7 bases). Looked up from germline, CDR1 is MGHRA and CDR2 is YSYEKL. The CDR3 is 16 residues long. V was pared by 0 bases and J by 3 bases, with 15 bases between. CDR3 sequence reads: CASSQDQGGYNYEQYF. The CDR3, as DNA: TGCGCCAGCAGCCAAGATCAGGGGGGCTATAACTACGAGCAGTACTTC.

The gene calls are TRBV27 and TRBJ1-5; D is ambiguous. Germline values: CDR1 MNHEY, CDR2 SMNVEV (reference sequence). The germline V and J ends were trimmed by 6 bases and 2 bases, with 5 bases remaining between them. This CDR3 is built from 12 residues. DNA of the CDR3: TGTGCCAGCAGGATGGGCAATCAGCCCCAGCATTTT. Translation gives CASRMGNQPQHF.

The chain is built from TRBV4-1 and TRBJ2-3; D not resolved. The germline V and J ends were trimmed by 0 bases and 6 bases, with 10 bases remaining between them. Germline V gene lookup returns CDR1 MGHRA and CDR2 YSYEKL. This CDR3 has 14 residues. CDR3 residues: CASSQDKYWDTQYF. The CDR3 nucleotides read TGCGCCAGCAGCCAAGATAAGTACTGGGATACGCAGTATTTT.

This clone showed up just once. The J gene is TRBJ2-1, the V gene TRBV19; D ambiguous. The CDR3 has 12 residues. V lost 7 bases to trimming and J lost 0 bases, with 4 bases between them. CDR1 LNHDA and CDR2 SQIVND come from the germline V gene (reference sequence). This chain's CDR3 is CASIGSYNEQFF. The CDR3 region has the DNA TGTGCCAGTATAGGCTCCTACAATGAGCAGTTCTTC.

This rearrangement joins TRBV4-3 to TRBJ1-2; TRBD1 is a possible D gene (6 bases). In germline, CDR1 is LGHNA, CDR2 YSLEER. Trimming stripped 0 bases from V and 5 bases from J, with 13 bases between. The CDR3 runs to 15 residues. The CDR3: CASSQDRGAQYGYTF. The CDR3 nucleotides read TGCGCCAGCAGCCAAGATAGGGGGGCACAGTATGGCTACACCTTC.

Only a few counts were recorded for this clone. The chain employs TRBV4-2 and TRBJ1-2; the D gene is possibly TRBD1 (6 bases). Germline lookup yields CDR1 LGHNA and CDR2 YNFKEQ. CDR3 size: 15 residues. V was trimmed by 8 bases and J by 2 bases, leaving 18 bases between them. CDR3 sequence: CASATDSPFNYGYTF. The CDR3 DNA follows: TGTGCCAGCGCCACGGACAGCCCCTTCAACTATGGCTACACCTTC.

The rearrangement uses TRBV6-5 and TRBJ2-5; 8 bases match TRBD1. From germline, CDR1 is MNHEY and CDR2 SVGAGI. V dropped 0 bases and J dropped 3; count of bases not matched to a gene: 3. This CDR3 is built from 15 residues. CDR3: CASSYSTGGKETQYF. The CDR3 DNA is TGTGCCAGCAGTTACTCCACAGGGGGTAAAGAGACCCAGTACTTC.

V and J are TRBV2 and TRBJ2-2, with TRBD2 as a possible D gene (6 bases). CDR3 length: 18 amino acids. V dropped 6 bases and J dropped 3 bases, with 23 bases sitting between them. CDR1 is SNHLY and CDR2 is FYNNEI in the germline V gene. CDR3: CASSKNQLTRTDTGELFF. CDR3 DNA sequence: TGTGCCAGCAGCAAAAACCAATTGACTAGGACCGACACCGGGGAGCTGTTTTTT.

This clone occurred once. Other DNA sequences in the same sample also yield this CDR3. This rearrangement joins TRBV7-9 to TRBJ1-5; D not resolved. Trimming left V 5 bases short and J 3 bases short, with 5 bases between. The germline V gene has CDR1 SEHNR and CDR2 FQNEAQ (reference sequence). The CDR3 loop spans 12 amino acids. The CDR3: CASSLDNQPQHF. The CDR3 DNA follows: TGTGCCAGCAGCCTTGACAATCAGCCCCAGCATTTT. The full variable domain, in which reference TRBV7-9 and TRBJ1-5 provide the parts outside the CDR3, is DTGVSQNPRHKITKRGQNVTFRCDPISEHNRLYWYRQTLGQGPEFLTYFQNEAQLEKSRLLSDRFSAERPKGSFSTLEIQRTEQGDSAMYLCASSLDNQPQHFGDGTRLSIL.

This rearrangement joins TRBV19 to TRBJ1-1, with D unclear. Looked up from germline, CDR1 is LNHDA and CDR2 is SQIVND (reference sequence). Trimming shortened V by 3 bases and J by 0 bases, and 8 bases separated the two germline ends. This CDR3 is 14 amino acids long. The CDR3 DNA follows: TGTGCCAGTAGTATCCTGGACTTGAACACTGAAGCTTTCTTT. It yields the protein CASSILDLNTEAFF.

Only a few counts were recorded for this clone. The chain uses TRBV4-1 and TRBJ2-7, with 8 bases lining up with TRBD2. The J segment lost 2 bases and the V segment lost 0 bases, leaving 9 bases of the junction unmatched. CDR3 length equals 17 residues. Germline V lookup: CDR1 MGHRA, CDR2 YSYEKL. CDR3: CASSQDREREIPYEQYF. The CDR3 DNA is TGCGCCAGCAGCCAAGATCGAGAGCGGGAGATCCCCTACGAGCAGTACTTC.

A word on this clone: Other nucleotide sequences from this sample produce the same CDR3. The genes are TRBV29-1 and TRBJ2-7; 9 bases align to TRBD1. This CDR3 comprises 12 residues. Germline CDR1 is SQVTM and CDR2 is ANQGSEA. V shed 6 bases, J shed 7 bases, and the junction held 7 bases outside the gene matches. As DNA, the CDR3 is TGCAGCGTCCGCCGGACAGGGGATGAGCAGTACTTC. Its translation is CSVRRTGDEQYF.

CDR3 DNA: TGCAGCGCACGGGTTAGGGTTCGGGACGAGCAGTACTTC. As protein: CSARVRVRDEQYF. This chain links TRBV29-1 with TRBJ2-7; D remains unclear. The CDR3 has 13 residues. Germline-derived CDR1 and CDR2 are SQVTM and ANQGSEA. Deletions cut 7 bases from V and 5 bases from J, with 18 bases between.

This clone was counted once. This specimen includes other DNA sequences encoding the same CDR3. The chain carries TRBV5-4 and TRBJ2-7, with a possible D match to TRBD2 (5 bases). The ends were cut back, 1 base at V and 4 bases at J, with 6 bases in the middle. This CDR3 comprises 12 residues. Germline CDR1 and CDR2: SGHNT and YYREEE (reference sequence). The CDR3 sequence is CASSLRGYEQYF. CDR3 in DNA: TGTGCCAGCAGCTTGCGGGGATACGAGCAGTACTTC.

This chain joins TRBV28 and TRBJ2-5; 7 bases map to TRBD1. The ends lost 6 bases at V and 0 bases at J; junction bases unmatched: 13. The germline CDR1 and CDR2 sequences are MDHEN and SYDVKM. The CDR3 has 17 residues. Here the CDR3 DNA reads TGTGCCAGCAGCGTTCGGGACAGAAGACTGTACCAAGAGACCCAGTACTTC. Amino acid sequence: CASSVRDRRLYQETQYF.

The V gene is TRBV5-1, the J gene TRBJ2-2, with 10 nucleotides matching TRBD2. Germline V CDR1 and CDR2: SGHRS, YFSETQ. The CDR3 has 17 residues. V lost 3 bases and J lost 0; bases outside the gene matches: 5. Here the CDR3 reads CASSSGTSVANTGELFF. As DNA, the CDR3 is TGCGCCAGCAGCTCAGGGACTAGCGTCGCGAACACCGGGGAGCTGTTTTTT.

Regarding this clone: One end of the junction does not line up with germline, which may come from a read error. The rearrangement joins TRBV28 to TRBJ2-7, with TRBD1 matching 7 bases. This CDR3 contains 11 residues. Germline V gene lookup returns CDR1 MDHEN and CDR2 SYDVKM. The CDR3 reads CATHSAGTENF. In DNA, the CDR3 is TGTGCCACCCACTCCGCTGGGACAGAGAATTTC.

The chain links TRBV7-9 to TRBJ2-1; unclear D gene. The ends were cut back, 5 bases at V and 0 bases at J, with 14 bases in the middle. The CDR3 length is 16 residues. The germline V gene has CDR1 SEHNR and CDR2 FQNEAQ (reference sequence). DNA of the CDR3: TGTGCCAGCAGCCCTATAGGGTGGAGCTCCTACAATGAGCAGTTCTTC. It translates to CASSPIGWSSYNEQFF.